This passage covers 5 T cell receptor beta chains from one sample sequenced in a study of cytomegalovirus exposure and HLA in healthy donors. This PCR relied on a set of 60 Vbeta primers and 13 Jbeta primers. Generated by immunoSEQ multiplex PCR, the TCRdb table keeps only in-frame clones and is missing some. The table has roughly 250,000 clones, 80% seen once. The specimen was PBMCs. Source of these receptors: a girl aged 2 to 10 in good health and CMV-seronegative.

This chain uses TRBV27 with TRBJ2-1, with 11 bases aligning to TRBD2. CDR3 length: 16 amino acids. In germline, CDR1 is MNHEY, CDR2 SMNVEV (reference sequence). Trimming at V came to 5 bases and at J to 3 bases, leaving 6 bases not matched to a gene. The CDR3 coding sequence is TGTGCCAGCAGTAGCGGACTAGCGGGCAACTACAATGAGCAGTTCTTC. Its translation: CASSSGLAGNYNEQFF.

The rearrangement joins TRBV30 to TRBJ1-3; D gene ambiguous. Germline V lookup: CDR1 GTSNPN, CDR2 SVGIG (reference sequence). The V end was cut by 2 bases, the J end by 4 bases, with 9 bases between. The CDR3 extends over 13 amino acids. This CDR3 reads CAWSRDFGNTIYF. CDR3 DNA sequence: TGTGCCTGGAGTCGAGATTTCGGAAACACCATATATTTT.

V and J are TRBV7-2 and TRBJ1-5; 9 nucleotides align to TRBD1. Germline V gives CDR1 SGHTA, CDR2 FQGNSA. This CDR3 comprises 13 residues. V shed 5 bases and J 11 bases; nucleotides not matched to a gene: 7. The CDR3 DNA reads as TGTGCCAGCAGCCGGGACAGGGTCCCTTCCCAGCATTTT. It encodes CASSRDRVPSQHF. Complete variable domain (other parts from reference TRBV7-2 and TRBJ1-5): GAGVSQSPSNKVTEKGKDVELRCDPISGHTALYWYRQSLGQGLEFLIYFQGNSAPDKSGLPSDRFSAERTGGSVSTLTIQRTQQEDSAVYLCASSRDRVPSQHFGDGTRLSIL.

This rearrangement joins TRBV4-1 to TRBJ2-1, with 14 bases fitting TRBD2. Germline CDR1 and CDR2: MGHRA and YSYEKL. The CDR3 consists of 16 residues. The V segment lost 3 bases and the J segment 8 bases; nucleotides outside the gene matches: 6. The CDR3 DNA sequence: TGCGCCAGCAGCCACGGGACTAGCGGGAGTTCCTATGAGCAGTTCTTC. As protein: CASSHGTSGSSYEQFF.

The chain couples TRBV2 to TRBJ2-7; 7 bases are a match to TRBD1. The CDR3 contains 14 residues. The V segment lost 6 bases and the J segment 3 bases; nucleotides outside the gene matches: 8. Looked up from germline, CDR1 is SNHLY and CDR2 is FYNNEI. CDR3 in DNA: TGTGCCAGCAGAAAGACAGGGTTGGACTACGAGCAGTACTTC. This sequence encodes CASRKTGLDYEQYF.